A selection of T cell receptor beta chains follows, all from one sample in a study of PD-L1 blockade in urothelial cancer. Clones were read by immunoSEQ multiplex PCR, and TCRdb kept only the in-frame ones, dropping some. The sample carries some 77,000 clones, 75% to 90% recorded once. This specimen consisted of PBMCs, obtained around atezolizumab (anti-PD-L1) treatment. All receptors derive from a woman aged 70-85 years with urothelial cancer. The CDR3 runs from the conserved cysteine through the conserved F or W. A D gene is named only where the DNA matches it firmly. A clone size is listed for some rows: how often the clone was seen (once, few, many), or a class if it is expanded.

d_call | j_call | v_call | clone_size | cdr3_aa | cdr3_nt
. | TRBJ1-5 | TRBV19 | . | CASSIAQSNQPQHF | TGTGCCAGTAGTATAGCCCAGAGCAATCAGCCCCAGCATTTT
. | TRBJ1-6 | TRBV6-6 | . | CASSYSGTYNSPLHF | TGTGCCAGCAGTTACTCCGGGACTTATAATTCACCCCTCCACTTT
TRBD1 | TRBJ2-7 | TRBV7-2 | . | CASSLGGTGGAGGYEQYF | TGTGCCAGCAGCTTAGGAGGGACAGGGGGGGCCGGAGGCTACGAGCAGTACTTC
. | TRBJ2-3 | TRBV2 | . | CASSEVGQFTDTQYF | TGTGCCAGCAGTGAAGTGGGGCAGTTCACAGATACGCAGTATTTT
. | TRBJ1-5 | TRBV19 | . | CASSTAGRNQPQHF | TGTGCCAGTAGTACGGCAGGGCGGAATCAGCCCCAGCATTTT
. | TRBJ2-4 | TRBV5-6 | . | CASSEGTSGVAKNIQYF | TGTGCCAGCAGCGAGGGCACCTCAGGGGTAGCCAAAAACATTCAGTACTTC
. | TRBJ1-2 | TRBV18 | . | CASSVAPGGYTF | TGTGCCAGCTCAGTTGCCCCGGGGGGCTACACCTTC
. | TRBJ1-2 | TRBV2 | . | CASSDQGYGYTF | TGTGCCAGCAGTGATCAGGGCTATGGCTACACCTTC
TRBD2 | TRBJ2-7 | TRBV5-1 | . | CASSHGTAGGEQYF | TGCGCCAGCAGCCACGGGACCGCGGGGGGCGAGCAGTACTTC
. | TRBJ2-2 | TRBV10-2 | . | CASSESGINTGELFF | TGCGCCAGCAGTGAGTCGGGCATAAACACCGGGGAGCTGTTTTTT
TRBD1 | TRBJ2-7 | TRBV4-1 | medium-sized | CASSQDVWTGNYEQYF | TGCGCCAGCAGCCAAGATGTGTGGACAGGGAACTACGAGCAGTACTTC
TRBD2 | TRBJ2-3 | TRBV6-5 | . | CASSYSWGGSTDTQYF | TGTGCCAGCAGTTACTCCTGGGGGGGGAGCACAGATACGCAGTATTTT
. | TRBJ2-7 | TRBV7-9 | . | CASSLALGSSSYEQYF | TGTGCCAGCAGCTTAGCGCTGGGCAGCAGCTCCTACGAGCAGTACTTC
. | TRBJ2-5 | TRBV7-7 | . | CASSHGRIQETQYF | TGTGCCAGCAGCCACGGGAGAATCCAAGAGACCCAGTACTTC
. | TRBJ1-1 | TRBV7-2 | . | CASSLTPMNTEAFF | TGTGCCAGCAGCTTAACACCCATGAACACTGAAGCTTTCTTT
. | TRBJ1-3 | TRBV15 | . | CATSRDRAGNTIYF | TGTGCCACCAGCAGAGACAGAGCGGGAAACACCATATATTTT